A single sample is the source of the 21 T cell receptor beta chains below, sequenced in a study of T cell clonotyping in hematopoietic cell transplantation. The table came from immunoSEQ multiplex PCR; TCRdb's copy has only in-frame clones and leaves some out. In the table there are several thousand clones, over 60% of which are singletons. Sample: PBMCs, taken 180 days after allogeneic stem cell transplant. These receptors came from a male patient aged 40-50 years who had an allogeneic stem cell transplant from a related donor, so the T cells may come from the graft donor. Some clones in this sample may be carry-over from other donors' samples.

This chain joins TRBV6-1 and TRBJ2-2; D is unclear. Trimming took 6 bases from V and 7 from J, leaving 15 bases between them. Germline values: CDR1 MNHNS, CDR2 SASEGT. This CDR3 comprises 14 residues. The CDR3 region has the DNA TGTGCCAGCAGCCTCCAAATCGGCAACGGGGAGCTGTTTTTT. This translates into CASSLQIGNGELFF.

This clone came up once. The V and J genes are TRBV12-5 and TRBJ2-3, with a weak D call TRBD1 (5 bases). V lost 4 bases and J lost 6, with 14 bases in between. Germline V gene lookup returns CDR1 LGHNT and CDR2 FRNRAP. The CDR3 has 14 residues. CDR3 nucleotide sequence: TGTGCTAGTGGTTGCCCTAGAACAGGTGATACGCAGTATTTT. It yields the protein CASGCPRTGDTQYF.

This chain links TRBV7-2 with TRBJ1-1, with D possibly being TRBD1 (5 bases). This CDR3 contains 15 residues. Germline values: CDR1 SGHTA, CDR2 FQGNSA. The germline V and J ends were trimmed by 5 bases and 1 base, with 14 bases remaining between them. Here the CDR3 reads CASSKPGRENTEAFF. DNA of the CDR3: TGTGCCAGCAGCAAGCCGGGACGGGAGAACACTGAAGCTTTCTTT.

This sequence joins TRBV5-1 and TRBJ2-1; weak D call: TRBD1 (6 bases). CDR3 size: 13 residues. Between the trimmed V and J ends, which lost 0 bases and 8 bases, there was a span of 9 bases. The V gene's germline CDR1 is SGHRS and CDR2 YFSETQ. CDR3 nucleotides: TGCGCCAGCAGCTTGGCACAGGGCTATGAGCAGTTCTTC. Translation gives CASSLAQGYEQFF.

The chain uses TRBV9 and TRBJ2-1; 9 positions match TRBD2. The CDR3 length is 13 residues. The V and J ends lost 4 bases and 8 bases, in that order; junction bases with no gene match: 4. Germline values: CDR1 SGDLS, CDR2 YYNGEE. The CDR3 loop reads CASSPRTSDEQFF. The CDR3, as DNA: TGTGCCAGCAGCCCCCGGACTAGCGATGAGCAGTTCTTC.

The chain carries TRBV28 and TRBJ2-1; the match to TRBD2 covers 8 bases. Germline V gene lookup returns CDR1 MDHEN and CDR2 SYDVKM. The V segment lost 6 bases and the J segment 5 bases; nucleotides outside the gene matches: 6. CDR3 size: 14 residues. The CDR3 region is CASRLAGLNNEQFF. The CDR3 DNA reads TGTGCCAGCAGATTAGCGGGACTGAACAATGAGCAGTTCTTC.

The chain links TRBV4-3 to TRBJ2-2; D remains unclear. Trimming shortened V by 0 bases and J by 3 bases, and 8 bases separated the two germline ends. CDR1 and CDR2 (germline): LGHNA, YSLEER. The CDR3 covers 15 residues. The CDR3 spells CASSQDRLYTGELFF. The CDR3 coding sequence is TGCGCCAGCAGCCAAGATAGACTTTACACCGGGGAGCTGTTTTTT.

V gene TRBV7-2 combines with J gene TRBJ2-7, with D tentatively TRBD1 or TRBD2 (5 bases each). In germline, CDR1 is SGHTA, CDR2 FQGNSA. The germline V and J ends were trimmed by 1 base and 7 bases, with 20 bases remaining between them. The CDR3 loop spans 16 amino acids. The CDR3 bases are TGTGCCAGCAGCTTAGACCCGGGACCTTCCGACGGGGAGCAGTACTTC. It specifies CASSLDPGPSDGEQYF.

The CDR3 loop reads CASSLGADRNSPLHF. CDR3 bases: TGCGCCAGCAGCTTGGGTGCGGACCGGAATTCACCCCTCCACTTT. The V gene is TRBV5-1, the J gene TRBJ1-6; D remains ambiguous. Germline values: CDR1 SGHRS, CDR2 YFSETQ. This CDR3 comprises 15 residues. The V end was cut by 0 bases, the J end by 7 bases, with 11 bases between.

The DNA of the CDR3 is TGTGCCAGCAGTGAAGGCGGGAGCTCCTACAATGAGCAGTTCTTC. It specifies CASSEGGSSYNEQFF. The chain links TRBV6-1 to TRBJ2-1, with 7 bases that match TRBD2. This CDR3 is 15 amino acids long. V was clipped by 1 base and J by 0 bases; unmatched bases: 0. CDR1 and CDR2 from the germline V gene are MNHNS and SASEGT.

DNA for the CDR3: TGCGCCAGCAGCTTGGGGCCCACTAGCGGGGGGGTCTATGAGCAGTTCTTC. It yields the protein CASSLGPTSGGVYEQFF. The V and J genes are TRBV5-1 and TRBJ2-1, with TRBD2 matching over 13 bases. There are 17 residues in the CDR3. In germline, CDR1 is SGHRS, CDR2 YFSETQ. Germline trimming cut 0 bases from V and 8 bases from J; bases unmatched to any gene: 8.

This chain joins TRBV7-9 and TRBJ2-7; the D is unclear. This CDR3 comprises 14 residues. V shed 3 bases and J shed 5 bases, with 14 bases lying between them. From germline, CDR1 is SEHNR and CDR2 FQNEAQ (reference sequence). CDR3 protein: CASSFTEASHEQYF. In DNA, the CDR3 is TGTGCCAGCAGCTTTACGGAAGCCTCTCACGAGCAGTACTTC.

The table lists this clone with a few counts. The gene calls are TRBV7-3 and TRBJ2-5, with D unclear. CDR1 and CDR2 from the germline V gene are SGHTA and FQGTGA. Trimming removed 3 bases at V and 5 bases at J, with 10 bases between. The CDR3 sequence is 13 residues long. In DNA form, the CDR3 reads TGTGCCAGCAGCTTGCAAGTAGGGGAGACCCAGTACTTC. It yields the protein CASSLQVGETQYF.

The chain combines TRBV19 with TRBJ2-1, with 9 bases lining up with TRBD1. J gave up 9 bases and V 3 bases, and 6 bases lay outside the gene matches. Germline V gene data show CDR1 as LNHDA and CDR2 as SQIVND (reference sequence). The CDR3 totals 14 residues. The CDR3 DNA follows: TGTGCCAGTAGTATGAGGGACAGGGACAGTGAGCAGTTCTTC. Amino acids: CASSMRDRDSEQFF. Looking up the rest from reference TRBV19 and TRBJ2-1 gives the full variable domain: DGGITQSPKYLFRKEGQNVTLSCEQNLNHDAMYWYRQDPGQGLRLIYYSQIVNDFQKGDIAEGYSVSREKKESFPLTVTSAQKNPTAFYLCASSMRDRDSEQFFGPGTRLTVL.

Comment on this clone: Other nucleotide sequences from this sample produce the same CDR3. This sequence joins TRBV27 and TRBJ2-2; D uncertain. Trimming left V 1 base short and J 2 bases short, with 11 bases between. This CDR3 has 16 residues. Germline V CDR1 and CDR2: MNHEY, SMNVEV (reference sequence). CDR3 amino acids: CASSLWQAKNTGELFF. For the CDR3, the DNA is TGTGCCAGCAGTTTATGGCAGGCCAAAAACACCGGGGAGCTGTTTTTT.

The V and J genes are TRBV6-6 and TRBJ1-6; perhaps TRBD1 as D (5 bases). Germline V gives CDR1 MNHNY, CDR2 SVGAGI (reference sequence). Trimming took off 6 bases at V and 9 bases at J, with 18 bases between the two ends. There are 15 residues in the CDR3. In DNA form, the CDR3 reads TGTGCCAGCAGGACCACGAGGGACGGCACTTCACCCCTCCACTTT. Translating it yields CASRTTRDGTSPLHF.

This clone was found once. The CDR3 DNA reads TGTGCCAGCAGCCGGGACAATCAGCCCCAGCATTTT. This codes for CASSRDNQPQHF. V and J are TRBV4-2 and TRBJ1-5; D unclear. Trimming took off 4 bases at V and 3 bases at J, with 4 bases between the two ends. The CDR3 runs to 12 residues. The germline V gene encodes CDR1 LGHNA and CDR2 YNFKEQ.

The rearrangement joins TRBV5-1 to TRBJ2-7, with D maybe TRBD2 (7 bases). The CDR3 runs to 16 residues. V was cut by 0 bases and J by 3 bases, with 16 bases left in between. Germline V gene lookup returns CDR1 SGHRS and CDR2 YFSETQ. The CDR3, as DNA: TGCGCCAGCAGCTTGGAGGGGCGGGGGCCTGACTACGAGCAGTACTTC. It is translated as CASSLEGRGPDYEQYF.

Only a few counts were recorded for this clone. This rearrangement joins TRBV6-1 to TRBJ1-2, with TRBD1 as a possible D gene (5 bases). The CDR3 loop spans 13 amino acids. Germline loops: CDR1 MNHNS, CDR2 SASEGT. Between the trimmed V and J ends, which lost 0 bases and 3 bases, there was a span of 5 bases. The CDR3 DNA follows: TGTGCCAGCAGTGAAGCACAGGACTATGGCTACACCTTC. Translating gives CASSEAQDYGYTF.

This chain links TRBV9 with TRBJ2-7; TRBD1 matches 9 bases. The length of the CDR3 is 16 residues. Germline CDR1 reads SGDLS; CDR2 reads YYNGEE. The J segment lost 0 bases and the V segment lost 0 bases, leaving 4 bases of the junction unmatched. The CDR3 DNA reads TGTGCCAGCAGCGTAGCGCCGACAGGGGGCTCCTACGAGCAGTACTTC. Protein: CASSVAPTGGSYEQYF.

V usage is TRBV27 and J usage is TRBJ1-6, with no clear D. Germline V CDR1 and CDR2: MNHEY, SMNVEV (reference sequence). The CDR3 totals 16 residues. V shed 0 bases and J shed 7 bases, with 13 bases lying between them. The CDR3 reads CASSLSPTSGNSPLHF. The CDR3 coding sequence is TGTGCCAGCAGTTTATCCCCAACCTCGGGCAATTCACCCCTCCACTTT.